This T cell receptor (beta chain) was obtained from a study of shared clonotypes between healthy human individuals. Study context: Each donor contributed plates that comprised three CD4 naive, three CD4 memory, two CD8 naive and one CD8 memory. Study-wide results and caveats: Despite large depth, sorted-subset datasets appeared incompletely sequenced.

Selected positively for CCR7 and CD45RO-negative, naive CD8 cells excluded terminally differentiated effector memory CD45RA+ cells. Original processing methods: ImmunoSEQ supplied junction-only sequences lacking quality scores, so filtering was different. Using immunoSEQ multiplex PCR, the repertoire was profiled, and TCRdb retains in-frame clones only, with some absent. The DNA was the basis for D and trimming; V, J and clone size are from that table. This table holds roughly 2,000,000 clones, roughly 93% found once. In regard to this clone: The antigen remains undetermined.

The clonotype comes from a man in his late teens or twenties in good health. Some clones in this sample may be carry-over from other donors' samples. Specimen: naive CD8+ T cells from PBMCs.

CDR3 bases: TGTGCCAGAAGCTTAGTACAGCTGGCGACCGGGGAGCTGTTTTTT. It yields the protein CARSLVQLATGELFF. J is TRBJ2-2 and V is TRBV7-5; TRBD1, as called in the table, went unchecked against the DNA. TRBV7-5 is termed a pseudogene. The CDR3 is 15 amino acids.